Listed here is a single TCR beta chain. Its specificity is not known. The CDR3 has 14 amino acids. The ends were cut back, 4 bases at V and 1 base at J, with 11 bases in the middle. Germline V gives CDR1 DFQATT, CDR2 SNEGSKA (reference sequence). This record belongs to a study of blood T cells in healthy people across ages. Findings of the study overall: While age rose, TCR beta diversity per million T cells dropped in a roughly linear way.

Sample-barcoded 5' priming and a J-beta primer mix drove a second PCR of 7 to 11 cycles. Carrying 12 random nucleotides, a template-switch adaptor labeled each individual cDNA molecule. MiXCR, run by TCRdb on the 5' RACE reads, gives a single entry per CDR3 protein. The profile shows hundreds of thousands of distinct CDR3 sequences, about 43% of them singletons. Aged about 6 to 95, donors were systemically healthy Caucasians from Russia. Total RNA was extracted at no less than 6 micrograms per sample. This receptor was identified in a man aged 80 or over in good health. The chain carries TRBV20-1 and TRBJ1-3; the D gene is possibly TRBD1 (5 bases). Sequencing was performed on blood. The CDR3 here is CSATTTGSGNTIYF. The DNA of the CDR3 is TGCAGTGCTACTACTACAGGTTCTGGAAACACCATATATTTT.